A single sample is the source of the 28 T cell receptor beta chains below, sequenced in a study of cytomegalovirus exposure and HLA in healthy donors. Researchers ran the PCR with 60 Vbeta and 13 Jbeta primers. Method: immunoSEQ multiplex PCR; TCRdb's copy keeps in-frame clones and lacks some. The table lists around 170,000 clones, around 78% of them singletons. Sequenced material: PBMCs. These receptors all come from a woman aged 45-59 years in good health and CMV-seropositive.

This clone was detected only a few times. V and J are TRBV4-1 and TRBJ1-5, with D unresolved. From germline, CDR1 is MGHRA and CDR2 YSYEKL. V gave up 1 base and J gave up 5 bases, with 12 bases separating them. The CDR3 spans 15 residues. The CDR3 DNA reads TGCGCCAGCAGCCAAGGGACTAGGGCGGATCAGCCCCAGCATTTT. Protein: CASSQGTRADQPQHF.

Only a few counts were recorded for this clone. The V call is TRBV4-3, the J call TRBJ2-3; D may be TRBD1 (5 bases). The germline V gene has CDR1 LGHNA and CDR2 YSLEER. The CDR3 has 17 residues. V lost 0 bases and J lost 0, with 13 bases in between. CDR3 amino acids: CASSQEVAGLSTDTQYF. The CDR3 DNA reads TGCGCCAGCAGCCAAGAAGTGGCAGGGCTGAGCACAGATACGCAGTATTTT.

This clone was seen more than once but under ten times. The rearrangement uses TRBV5-8 and TRBJ1-6, with TRBD1 identical over 7 bases. Germline loops: CDR1 SGHTS, CDR2 YDEGEE. CDR3 length equals 15 residues. J gave up 6 bases and V 2 bases, and 5 bases lay outside the gene matches. The CDR3 DNA reads TGTGCCAGCAGCTTTGGGACAGCTTTTAATTCACCCCTCCACTTT. It specifies CASSFGTAFNSPLHF. The full variable domain, its missing parts supplied by reference TRBV5-8 and TRBJ1-6, is EAGVTQSPTHLIKTRGQQATLRCSPISGHTSVYWYQQALGLGLQFLLWYDEGEERNRGNFPPRFSGRQFPNYSSELNVNALELEDSALYLCASSFGTAFNSPLHFGNGTRLTVT.

This clone was seen only a few times. The genes are TRBV21-1 and TRBJ1-4; the listed D gene, TRBD1, was not tested against the DNA. TRBV21-1 is assigned pseudogene status. This CDR3 has 17 residues. The CDR3 region is CASSDTTRYPTNEKLFF. Written as DNA, the CDR3 is TGTGCCAGCAGCGACACCACTCGTTATCCAACTAATGAAAAACTGTTTTTT.

As for this clone: The junction departs from the called germline gene at one end, perhaps through a read error. V gene TRBV5-4 combines with J gene TRBJ1-1, with D possibly TRBD1 on 5 matching bases. CDR1 SGHNT and CDR2 YYREEE come from the germline V gene (reference sequence). This CDR3 region has 16 residues. The CDR3 bases are TGCGCCAGCAGCCAAGATAACGGGGGGGATGGCACTGAAGCTTTCTTT. This gives the protein CASSQDNGGDGTEAFF.

The chain couples TRBV6-5 to TRBJ2-7; possibly TRBD1 for D (5 bases). Looked up from germline, CDR1 is MNHEY and CDR2 is SVGAGI. Trimming pared 5 bases from V and 3 bases from J, leaving 8 bases between. There are 12 residues in the CDR3. CDR3 protein: CASSRGYYEQYF. CDR3 sequence (DNA): TGTGCCAGCAGTAGGGGATACTACGAGCAGTACTTC.

This clone was counted a few times. V usage is TRBV18 and J usage is TRBJ2-1, with D possibly being TRBD2 (5 bases). Germline CDR1 is KGHSH and CDR2 is LQKENI. With 3 bases removed from V and 3 bases from J, the gap between germline ends came to 12 bases. The CDR3 is 15 residues long. The CDR3 DNA is TGTGCCAGCTCACCGTCCCGGGATCTCTACAATGAGCAGTTCTTC. Amino acid sequence: CASSPSRDLYNEQFF.

The chain links TRBV27 to TRBJ2-5; the match to TRBD1 covers 7 bases. V dropped 1 base and J dropped 1; count of bases not matched to a gene: 12. The CDR3 consists of 18 residues. Germline V gene lookup returns CDR1 MNHEY and CDR2 SMNVEV (reference sequence). The CDR3 sequence is CASSLLGTTGQLQETQYF. For the CDR3, the DNA is TGTGCCAGCAGTTTATTGGGCACGACAGGGCAGCTCCAAGAGACCCAGTACTTC.

The chain uses TRBV2 and TRBJ2-5; D gene uncertain. Trimming stripped 4 bases from V and 2 bases from J, with 11 bases between. The germline gives CDR1 SNHLY, CDR2 FYNNEI. This CDR3 has 14 residues. The CDR3 loop is CASSGLERQETQYF. CDR3 coding DNA: TGTGCCAGCAGTGGCCTCGAGAGACAAGAGACCCAGTACTTC.

This chain connects TRBV6-5 to TRBJ2-7; 11 nucleotides agree with TRBD1. Looked up from germline, CDR1 is MNHEY and CDR2 is SVGAGI. This CDR3 spans 15 amino acids. The trim removed 6 bases at V and 2 bases at J, leaving 6 bases unmatched. CDR3 sequence: CASRYGTGGTYEQYF. The CDR3 DNA follows: TGTGCCAGCAGGTACGGGACAGGGGGGACCTACGAGCAGTACTTC.

The V gene is TRBV9, the J gene TRBJ2-1, with a possible D match to TRBD2 (7 bases). V was shortened by 0 bases and J by 2 bases, with 9 bases between the two germline ends. Germline V gene sequence: CDR1 SGDLS, CDR2 YYNGEE. The CDR3 has 15 amino acids. The chain's CDR3 is CASSVGGGAYNEQFF. The CDR3 DNA reads TGTGCCAGCAGCGTAGGGGGGGGCGCCTACAATGAGCAGTTCTTC.

The CDR3: CASSAGGGRQYF. The CDR3 region has the DNA TGTGCCAGCAGCGCAGGGGGCGGGAGGCAGTATTTT. V gene TRBV9 combines with J gene TRBJ2-3; D possibly corresponds to TRBD1 (8 bases). Germline CDR1 SGDLS, CDR2 YYNGEE. Trimming removed 3 bases at V and 11 bases at J, with 13 bases between. The CDR3 is 12 amino acids.

The sample holds one count of this clone. This chain uses TRBV29-1 with TRBJ1-2; 7 positions match TRBD1. Trimming took 4 bases from V and 2 from J; bases not matched to a gene: 13. The CDR3 length is 16 residues. The germline gives CDR1 SQVTM, CDR2 ANQGSEA. CDR3 amino acids: CSVGFTGEVRNYGYTF. The CDR3 nucleotides read TGCAGCGTTGGTTTTACAGGGGAGGTCCGAAACTATGGCTACACCTTC.

The chain carries TRBV19 and TRBJ1-5; D is uncertain. Trimming stripped 1 base from V and 5 bases from J, with 18 bases between. The CDR3 covers 17 residues. Per the germline V gene, CDR1 is LNHDA and CDR2 is SQIVND (reference sequence). CDR3 loop: CASSIGGLYSYHQPQHF. The CDR3 nucleotides read TGTGCCAGTAGTATAGGAGGGTTGTACAGCTATCATCAGCCCCAGCATTTT. Looking up the rest from reference TRBV19 and TRBJ1-5 gives the full variable domain: DGGITQSPKYLFRKEGQNVTLSCEQNLNHDAMYWYRQDPGQGLRLIYYSQIVNDFQKGDIAEGYSVSREKKESFPLTVTSAQKNPTAFYLCASSIGGLYSYHQPQHFGDGTRLSIL.

The chain is built from TRBV11-2 and TRBJ2-3; 8 bases match TRBD2. The CDR3 has 15 residues. V was pared by 4 bases and J by 1 base, with 4 bases of the junction left unmatched. Germline V lookup: CDR1 SGHAT, CDR2 FQNNGV. The CDR3 DNA sequence: TGTGCCAGCAGCTCGCGGCGGGGGGGCACAGATACGCAGTATTTT. Amino acids: CASSSRRGGTDTQYF. The full variable domain, with the rest looked up from reference TRBV11-2 and TRBJ2-3, is EAGVAQSPRYKIIEKRQSVAFWCNPISGHATLYWYQQILGQGPKLLIQFQNNGVVDDSQLPKDRFSAERLKGVDSTLKIQPAKLEDSAVYLCASSSRRGGTDTQYFGPGTRLTVL.

In nucleotides, the CDR3 is TGTGCCTGGAGGGACAGGGACAGGGGGACTTATGGCTACACCTTC. This translates into CAWRDRDRGTYGYTF. The rearrangement uses TRBV30 and TRBJ1-2, with 11 nucleotides matching TRBD1. Germline CDR1 is GTSNPN and CDR2 is SVGIG (reference sequence). The trim removed 3 bases at V and 5 bases at J, leaving 8 bases unmatched. The CDR3 runs 15 residues.

V and J are TRBV10-1 and TRBJ2-2, with TRBD1 as a possible D gene (6 bases). Trimming cost V 5 bases and J 6 bases, with 10 bases left between them. Germline CDR1 is WNHNN and CDR2 is SYGVQD (reference sequence). The CDR3 spans 13 residues. In DNA form, the CDR3 reads TGCGCCAGCAGTTTGGACAGATCCGGGGAGCTGTTTTTT. Amino acid sequence: CASSLDRSGELFF.

The rearrangement joins TRBV4-2 to TRBJ1-1, with a possible D match to TRBD1 (5 bases). Germline values: CDR1 LGHNA, CDR2 YNFKEQ. The CDR3 length is 19 residues. Trimming took 0 bases from V and 3 from J, leaving 23 bases between them. CDR3 protein: CASSQDNILEGWGDTEAFF. The CDR3 DNA reads as TGTGCCAGCAGCCAAGATAACATTTTGGAAGGTTGGGGGGACACTGAAGCTTTCTTT.

The V call is TRBV9, the J call TRBJ2-1; a weak D match, TRBD1 (6 bases). Germline V lookup: CDR1 SGDLS, CDR2 YYNGEE. CDR3 length: 14 amino acids. V shed 4 bases and J shed 5 bases, with 13 bases lying between them. The CDR3 nucleotides read TGTGCCAGCAGCCTAGGGGGTAGCGACAATGAGCAGTTCTTC. As protein: CASSLGGSDNEQFF.

The genes are TRBV7-2 and TRBJ2-2, with no clear D. V was pared by 7 bases and J by 1 base, with 16 bases between. The CDR3 spans 16 residues. Germline CDR1 reads SGHTA; CDR2 reads FQGNSA. The CDR3 region has the DNA TGTGCCAGCACCACCCCCATGCGGAGGAACACCGGGGAGCTGTTTTTT. Residues: CASTTPMRRNTGELFF.

This clone was seen just once. The chain couples TRBV19 to TRBJ2-1; a possible D gene is TRBD1 (5 bases). Germline-derived CDR1 and CDR2 are LNHDA and SQIVND (reference sequence). The CDR3 covers 12 residues. V was trimmed by 6 bases and J by 7 bases, leaving 10 bases between them. The chain's CDR3 is CASSPQGNEQFF. CDR3 in DNA: TGTGCCAGTAGCCCGCAGGGAAATGAGCAGTTCTTC.

Concerning this clone itself: This sample also contains other DNA sequences that code for the same CDR3. The CDR3 DNA sequence: TGTGCCAGCTCACCGAGCGGAGGGACCTACGAGCAGTACTTC. It is translated as CASSPSGGTYEQYF. The chain carries TRBV18 and TRBJ2-7; TRBD2 might be the D (6 bases). CDR1 is KGHSH and CDR2 is LQKENI in the germline V gene. This CDR3 contains 14 residues. Trimming took 3 bases from V and 2 from J, leaving 11 bases between them.

The chain recombines TRBV7-8 with TRBJ1-1; 9 bases agree with TRBD1. Germline CDR1 reads SGHVS; CDR2 reads FQNEAQ. V lost 5 bases, J lost 3 bases, and 10 bases stayed unmatched. The CDR3 contains 16 residues. CDR3 nucleotide sequence: TGTGCCAGCAGCCTACAGGGGGCGGTGCGGGACACTGAAGCTTTCTTT. It encodes CASSLQGAVRDTEAFF.

The chain uses TRBV19 and TRBJ2-1; 9 bases agree with TRBD2. The CDR3 loop spans 15 amino acids. Losses at the gene ends were 6 bases for V and 6 bases for J; bases not matched to a gene: 9. Germline V gene lookup returns CDR1 LNHDA and CDR2 SQIVND (reference sequence). This CDR3 reads CASSLVREGSNEQFF. The CDR3 coding sequence is TGTGCCAGTAGCCTTGTGCGGGAGGGTAGCAATGAGCAGTTCTTC.

The chain couples TRBV5-6 to TRBJ1-1, with 9 nucleotides matching TRBD1. The length of the CDR3 is 16 residues. Unmatched junction bases numbered 8, after V lost 2 bases and J lost 3 bases. From germline, CDR1 is SGHDT and CDR2 YYEEEE. The CDR3 spells CASSFGTGLGDTEAFF. CDR3 in DNA: TGTGCCAGCAGCTTTGGGACAGGGCTCGGGGACACTGAAGCTTTCTTT.

This chain uses TRBV28 with TRBJ1-6, with TRBD1 matching 7 bases. CDR3 length: 17 residues. V was clipped by 3 bases and J by 5 bases; unmatched bases: 10. Germline V gene data show CDR1 as MDHEN and CDR2 as SYDVKM. CDR3 bases: TGTGCCAGCAGTTTGGCGCGAGGGCAGGGGGATAATTCACCCCTCCACTTT. This encodes CASSLARGQGDNSPLHF.

This clone came up a few times. This CDR3 is CAWSKGLAGGVDTQYF. As DNA, the CDR3 is TGTGCCTGGAGTAAAGGTCTAGCGGGAGGGGTAGATACGCAGTATTTT. V and J are TRBV30 and TRBJ2-3; 12 nucleotides match TRBD2. The V gene's germline CDR1 is GTSNPN and CDR2 SVGIG (reference sequence). CDR3 length: 16 residues. J lost 5 bases, V lost 2 bases, and 8 bases had no gene match.

Note on this clone: The junction and the germline gene differ at one end; a read error may be behind it. The V call is TRBV19, the J call TRBJ2-5, with 7 bases lining up with TRBD1. The CDR3 spans 15 residues. Germline V gene data show CDR1 as LNHDA and CDR2 as SQIVND (reference sequence). The CDR3 DNA is TGTGCCAGTAGTATAGAGACAGGGTCCCAAGGGACCCAGTACTTC. This sequence encodes CASSIETGSQGTQYF.